The 6 T cell receptor beta chains given below trace back to one sample, sequenced in a study of blood T cell repertoires in COVID-19. Data came from immunoSEQ multiplex PCR; TCRdb stores just in-frame clones and leaves some out. The sample holds 80,000 or so clones, 90% seen once. The source material was peripheral blood. These receptors all come from a woman aged 45 to 65 in a cohort sampled during active COVID-19.

The chain links TRBV3-1 (or the pseudogene TRBV3-2) to TRBJ2-7; no clear D gene. V dropped 4 bases and J dropped 7 bases, with 8 bases sitting between them. Germline V gene sequence: CDR1 LGHDT, CDR2 YNNKEL (reference sequence). The CDR3 contains 11 residues. CDR3 DNA: TGTGCCAGCAGCCGCGTCGGGGAGCAGTACTTC. Protein: CASSRVGEQYF.

This chain joins TRBV19 and TRBJ1-6, with D possibly being TRBD1 (6 bases). The CDR3 runs to 15 residues. V lost 3 bases and J 9 bases, leaving 15 bases between the germline ends. Germline V gene data show CDR1 as LNHDA and CDR2 as SQIVND (reference sequence). CDR3 in amino acids: CASSMGKQGRSPLHF. In nucleotides, the CDR3 is TGTGCCAGTAGTATGGGAAAACAGGGTCGTTCACCCCTCCACTTT.

The chain links TRBV7-2 to TRBJ1-2; no clear D gene. This CDR3 has 17 residues. V lost 4 bases, J lost 0 bases, and 18 bases lay in between. CDR1 and CDR2 from the germline V gene are SGHTA and FQGNSA. CDR3 protein: CASSSSDMLQPNYGYTF. CDR3 in DNA: TGTGCCAGCAGCTCTAGTGATATGCTGCAACCTAACTATGGCTACACCTTC.

The V gene is TRBV29-1, the J gene TRBJ2-1; perhaps TRBD2 as D (6 bases). The CDR3 sequence is 13 residues long. Germline V CDR1 and CDR2: SQVTM, ANQGSEA. The ends were cut back, 6 bases at V and 0 bases at J, with 9 bases in the middle. The CDR3 region is CSVGGSSYNEQFF. CDR3 nucleotide sequence: TGCAGCGTAGGAGGGAGCTCCTACAATGAGCAGTTCTTC.

The rearrangement joins TRBV5-5 to TRBJ2-2; 9 nucleotides line up with TRBD1. Germline V gives CDR1 SGHKS, CDR2 YYEKEE (reference sequence). The junction had 17 bases not matched to a gene; V was cut back by 5 bases and J by 3 bases. CDR3 length equals 19 residues. The CDR3 DNA sequence: TGTGCCAGCAGTCACACCGGATGGGGGACAGGGCGTTACACCGGGGAGCTGTTTTTT. Protein: CASSHTGWGTGRYTGELFF. The whole variable domain, remainder taken from reference TRBV5-5 and TRBJ2-2, is DAGVTQSPTHLIKTRGQQVTLRCSPISGHKSVSWYQQVLGQGPQFIFQYYEKEERGRGNFPDRFSARQFPNYSSELNVNALLLGDSALYLCASSHTGWGTGRYTGELFFGEGSRLTVL.

The CDR3 nucleotides read TGTGCCAGCGGGACAGGGGCCACCTACAATGAGCAGTTCTTC. Amino acids: CASGTGATYNEQFF. This chain links TRBV5-4 with TRBJ2-1, with 10 bases fitting TRBD1. The CDR3 sequence is 14 residues long. CDR1 SGHNT and CDR2 YYREEE come from the germline V gene (reference sequence). V shed 7 bases, J shed 2 bases, and the junction held 3 bases outside the gene matches.